These T cell receptor beta chains were read from a single sample in a study of identical twins. MiXCR was run by TCRdb on the 5' RACE reads, yielding one entry per CDR3 protein. The data show 450,000 or so distinct CDR3 sequences, approximately 14% seen once. In addition, the sample was reused for a study of yellow fever vaccine responses in identical twins.

Sequencing used CD4+ T cells sorted from blood. These receptors were obtained from a woman under 30 in good health. Each CDR3 is given with its conserved first and last residue.

j_gene	v_gene	CDR3aa
TRBJ1-4	TRBV6-1	CASFDRGYEKLFF
TRBJ2-5	TRBV4-1	CASSRVLGETQYF
TRBJ1-1	TRBV7-9	CASSLPNIGQKNTEAFF
TRBJ2-7	TRBV10-3	CAISESKSGTTYEQYF
TRBJ2-3	TRBV6-1	CASRRLQGAIRTDTQYF
TRBJ2-3	TRBV7-3	CASRGTSSSTDTQYF
TRBJ2-7	TRBV2	CASSETGGPSYEQYF
TRBJ2-6	TRBV3-1	CASSQGRNLASGANVLTF
TRBJ2-7	TRBV5-1	CASSPGRGGAYEQYF
TRBJ1-6	TRBV11-2	CASSLMGPTNSPLHF
TRBJ2-7	TRBV5-1	CASQSGQELRTYYEQYF
TRBJ2-1	TRBV20-1	CSARDRWRESYNEQFF
TRBJ2-7	TRBV20-1	CSARLVEQYF
TRBJ2-3	TRBV6-2/TRBV6-3	CASSYSGGRGDTQYF
TRBJ2-1	TRBV7-9	CASSSNLAGPYNEQFF
TRBJ2-7	TRBV14	CASSQVGRGSGGYEQYF
TRBJ1-1	TRBV10-3	CAITAGGPLNTEAFF
TRBJ1-2	TRBV6-6	CASSATQTGYTF
TRBJ1-1	TRBV20-1	CSAVRPSGVNTEAFF
TRBJ1-5	TRBV6-6	CASKTGGNQPQHF
TRBJ2-2	TRBV25-1	CASAGQFTGELFF
TRBJ2-7	TRBV12-3/TRBV12-4	CASSPTGIIAYAQYF
TRBJ2-2	TRBV6-4	CASSDPGQGNTGELFF
TRBJ2-7	TRBV4-2	CASSQDLGRIYEQYF
TRBJ2-1	TRBV7-8	CASSPPGGEQFF
TRBJ2-1	TRBV30	CAWSWEGEQFF
TRBJ2-5	TRBV11-2	CASSLDHRQPQGAMGTQYF
TRBJ1-3	TRBV7-9	CASGGPYSGNTIYF
TRBJ2-2	TRBV10-3	CATTGGLGGELFF
TRBJ2-7	TRBV28	CASSIRPREQYF
TRBJ2-1	TRBV12-3/TRBV12-4	CATRGRNEQFF
TRBJ2-7	TRBV4-3	CASSQESPTGPPYEQYF
TRBJ2-1	TRBV7-2	CASSTNLGTSGNNEQFF
TRBJ2-1	TRBV9	CASSVVGDSYNEQFF
TRBJ2-3	TRBV7-9	CASSFPNTDTQYF
TRBJ2-7	TRBV20-1	CSAEQGTYEQYF
TRBJ2-2	TRBV27	CASSFLAGGSNTGELFF
TRBJ2-4	TRBV6-5	CASSYDGLAKNIQYF
TRBJ2-5	TRBV25-1	CASSRGSTETQYF
TRBJ2-3	TRBV5-1	CASRTTGGSTDTQYF
TRBJ1-2	TRBV20-1	CSAMGTGMNFVGYTF
TRBJ2-1	TRBV12-3/TRBV12-4	CASLPDRTVSSYNEQFF
TRBJ2-5	TRBV24-1	CATSDPRQGPGETQYF
TRBJ2-5	TRBV6-2/TRBV6-3	CASSSIWTSGVGETQYF
TRBJ2-2	TRBV3-1	CASSQAQGRGNTGELFF
TRBJ2-5	TRBV5-1	CASSAGTKEETQYF
TRBJ1-1	TRBV5-1	CASSSLPTFGGTEAFF
TRBJ2-3	TRBV12-3/TRBV12-4	CASSVRERQYF
TRBJ2-6	TRBV7-3	CASSLPGGVSGANVLTF
TRBJ2-1	TRBV6-2/TRBV6-3	CASSQVLAGNNEQFF
TRBJ2-1	TRBV28	CASMSTNGYNEQFF
TRBJ2-7	TRBV7-2	CASSFRQEGEQYF
TRBJ2-1	TRBV20-1	CSAGRDIYNEQFF
TRBJ1-2	TRBV20-1	CSASWGLGGYTF
TRBJ2-1	TRBV5-1	CASRPSRGSSYNEQFF